A selection of T cell receptor beta chains follows, all from one sample in a study of T cells after yellow fever vaccination. TCRdb passed the 5' RACE reads through MiXCR, listing each CDR3 protein once. In the table there are around 67,000 distinct CDR3 sequences, around 6.9% of which are singletons. The input for sequencing was CD8+ T cells sorted from PBMCs, taken roughly 5 days after the first yellow fever vaccination. The receptors derive from a man in his late teens or twenties who received the YFV17D yellow fever vaccine. Both conserved end residues are part of each CDR3. Fields, in order: V gene, D gene, J gene, clone size, CDR3 DNA, CDR3 protein. A D gene is named only where the DNA matches it firmly. Some rows mark clone size as missing; the rest say once, few, many or name a class of expanded clone.

>TRBV10-3|NA|TRBJ1-5|few
TGTGCCATCAGTGATCCGGGGCCTCATAAGGGCAATCAGCCCCAGCATTTT
CAISDPGPHKGNQPQHF
>TRBV18|TRBD2|TRBJ2-2|NA
TGTGCCAGCTCTCACGGACTAGCGGGGCGTGACACCGGGGAGCTGTTTTTT
CASSHGLAGRDTGELFF
>TRBV5-6|TRBD1|TRBJ2-5|many
TGTGCCAGCAGCCCCCCGGGACAGGGGATGCAAGAGACCCAGTACTTC
CASSPPGQGMQETQYF
>TRBV28|NA|TRBJ2-1|many
TGTGCCAGCAGTGTCTCAGGGGATTGGAGTGAGCAGTTCTTC
CASSVSGDWSEQFF
>TRBV6-6|NA|TRBJ2-7|NA
TGTGCCAGCAGCCGACAGGTTAACTACGAGCAGTACTTC
CASSRQVNYEQYF
>TRBV6-1|TRBD1|TRBJ1-1|NA
TGTGCCAGCAGCCCTAGTGGACAGGGGAACACTGAAGCTTTCTTT
CASSPSGQGNTEAFF
>TRBV6-2/TRBV6-3|NA|TRBJ2-4|few
TGTGCCAGCAGTTACTCCGTCGGGGCGGCAGCAAAAAACATTCAGTACTTC
CASSYSVGAAAKNIQYF
>TRBV4-3|NA|TRBJ2-7|many
TGCGCCAGCAGCCAAGGACGTCAGCTCTACGAGCAGTACTTC
CASSQGRQLYEQYF
>TRBV3-1|NA|TRBJ1-1|many
TGTGCCAGCAGCCAAGAAACCCTTGGCCACCTTTTGAACACTGAAGCTTTCTTT
CASSQETLGHLLNTEAFF
>TRBV5-4|TRBD1|TRBJ2-2|few
TGTGCCAGCAGTCAAGACAGGGGATACGACACCGGGGAGCTGTTTTTT
CASSQDRGYDTGELFF
>TRBV7-2|NA|TRBJ1-3|NA
TGTGCCAGCAGCTTCACAGGGCCTGGAAACACCATATATTTT
CASSFTGPGNTIYF
>TRBV9|NA|TRBJ1-1|many
TGTGCCAGCAGGTCGGGGGGGCAGGAGGATACGTCTAAAGCTTTCTTT
CASRSGGQEDTSKAFF
>TRBV4-1|TRBD1|TRBJ1-1|NA
TGCGCCAGCAGCCGAGGGACAGAGAACACTGAAGCTTTCTTT
CASSRGTENTEAFF